This T cell receptor beta chain was sequenced for a study of tumor-infiltrating lymphocytes in primary liver carcinoma. From 450 to 600 ng total RNA, TCR beta cDNA was generated with a primer in the constant region. The TCR beta library was amplified through three nested multiplex PCR rounds in a modified ARM-PCR procedure. Investigators reported that the first two PCR rounds, at about 9 cycles each, used TRBV1-TRBV30 forward primers with a C-beta reverse primer. MiXCR, run by TCRdb on the multiplex PCR reads, gives a single entry per CDR3 protein. The sample gives 90,000 to 100,000 distinct CDR3 sequences, more than 65% of which show up once; over 7.5% is in the top ten. From 20-30 mg of unsorted bulk tissue, DNA and RNA were co-extracted together. Surgery removed the patients' primary liver carcinoma. The CDR3 is 16 amino acids. CDR1 is KGHDR and CDR2 is SFDVKD in the germline V gene. V lost 2 bases and J lost 6, with 16 bases in between.

Sequenced: liver tumor tissue from sampling region 5. Subset specified: tumor region T5, tumor centre. This chain uses TRBV24-1 with TRBJ2-1; TRBD1 might be the D (7 bases). This clonotype originated in a woman aged 55-70 years with primary liver carcinoma and hepatitis B virus infection. The CDR3 protein is CATSDSFGQGGNEQFF. The CDR3 nucleotides read TGTGCCACCAGTGATTCCTTTGGGCAGGGGGGCAATGAGCAGTTCTTC.